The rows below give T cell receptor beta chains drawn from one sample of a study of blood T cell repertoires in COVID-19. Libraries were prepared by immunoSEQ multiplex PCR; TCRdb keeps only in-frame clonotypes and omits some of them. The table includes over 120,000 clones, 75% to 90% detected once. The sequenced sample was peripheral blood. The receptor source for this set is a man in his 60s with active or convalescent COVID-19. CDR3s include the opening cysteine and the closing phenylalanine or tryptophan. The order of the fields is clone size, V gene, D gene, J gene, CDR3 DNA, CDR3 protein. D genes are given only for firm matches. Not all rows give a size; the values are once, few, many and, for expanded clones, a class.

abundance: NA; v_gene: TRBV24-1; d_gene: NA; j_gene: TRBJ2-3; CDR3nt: TGTGCCACCAGTGATCACCGGGAAGCTTATGATACGCAGTATTTT; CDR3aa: CATSDHREAYDTQYF
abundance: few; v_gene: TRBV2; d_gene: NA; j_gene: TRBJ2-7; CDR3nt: TGTGCCAGCAGTGCCGAGGGCAGGACCTACGAGCAGTACTTC; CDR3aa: CASSAEGRTYEQYF
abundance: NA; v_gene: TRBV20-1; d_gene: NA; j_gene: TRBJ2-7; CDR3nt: TGCAGTGCTAGTCACAGGAACGAGCAGTACTTC; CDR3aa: CSASHRNEQYF
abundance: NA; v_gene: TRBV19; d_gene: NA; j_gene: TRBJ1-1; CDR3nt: TGTGCCAGTAGTATAGGGCATGTGATGAACACTGAAGCTTTCTTT; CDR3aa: CASSIGHVMNTEAFF
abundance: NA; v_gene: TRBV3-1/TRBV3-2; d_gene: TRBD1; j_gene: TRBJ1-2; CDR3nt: TGTGCCAGCAGCCAAGATAAAGGGGGCGGCTATGGCTACACCTTC; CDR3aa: CASSQDKGGGYGYTF
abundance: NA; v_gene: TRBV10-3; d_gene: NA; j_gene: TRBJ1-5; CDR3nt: TGTGCCAGCCAACGCGGGGGTCACGGTCAGCCCCAGCATTTT; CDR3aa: CASQRGGHGQPQHF
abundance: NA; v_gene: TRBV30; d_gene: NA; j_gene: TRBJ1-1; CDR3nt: TGTGCCTGGAGAACAGGGTTGCGCACTGAAGCTTTCTTT; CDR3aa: CAWRTGLRTEAFF
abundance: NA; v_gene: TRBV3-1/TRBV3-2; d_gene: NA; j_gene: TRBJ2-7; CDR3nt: TGTGCCAGCAGCCAAGATCGGGCGGGGTGGTACGAGCAGTACTTC; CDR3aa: CASSQDRAGWYEQYF
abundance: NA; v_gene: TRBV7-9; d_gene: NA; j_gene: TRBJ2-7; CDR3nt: TGTGCCAGCAGCTTAGCGATACAAAGTTACGAGCAGTACTTC; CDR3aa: CASSLAIQSYEQYF
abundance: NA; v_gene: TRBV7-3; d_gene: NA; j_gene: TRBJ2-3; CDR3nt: TGTGCCAGCAGCTTAAGCCCACCATTAACTGGGCTTAACACAGATACGCAGTATTTT; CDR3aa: CASSLSPPLTGLNTDTQYF
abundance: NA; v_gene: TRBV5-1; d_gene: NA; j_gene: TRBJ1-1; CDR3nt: TGCGCCAGCAGCTTGTCCTCTGGTAGCACTGAAGCTTTCTTT; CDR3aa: CASSLSSGSTEAFF
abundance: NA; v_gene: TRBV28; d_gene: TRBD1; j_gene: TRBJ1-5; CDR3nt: TGTGCCAGCAGGGAGACAGGGAGAAGCAATCAGCCCCAGCATTTT; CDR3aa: CASRETGRSNQPQHF
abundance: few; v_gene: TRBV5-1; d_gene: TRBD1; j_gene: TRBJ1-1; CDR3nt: TGCGCCAGCAGCTTGGAAGGACAGGGGTTCACTGAAGCTTTCTTT; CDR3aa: CASSLEGQGFTEAFF
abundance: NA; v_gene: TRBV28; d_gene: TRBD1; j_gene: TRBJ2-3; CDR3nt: TGTGCCAGCAGTCCGAACAGGGGCCCCACAGATACGCAGTATTTT; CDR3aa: CASSPNRGPTDTQYF
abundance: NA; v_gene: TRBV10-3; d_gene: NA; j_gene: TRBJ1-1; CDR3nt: TGTGCCATCAGTTTACAGGGTGGGAGTGCTGAAGCTTTCTTT; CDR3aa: CAISLQGGSAEAFF
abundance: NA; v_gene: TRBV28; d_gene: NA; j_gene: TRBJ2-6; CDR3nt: TGTGCCAGCAGTTTAGATTCTGGGCCTGGGGCCAACGTCCTGACTTTC; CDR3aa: CASSLDSGPGANVLTF
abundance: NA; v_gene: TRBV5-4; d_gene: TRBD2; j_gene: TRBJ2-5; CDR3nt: TGTGCCAGCAGCCGGACTAGCGGGGAAGAGACCCAGTACTTC; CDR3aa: CASSRTSGEETQYF
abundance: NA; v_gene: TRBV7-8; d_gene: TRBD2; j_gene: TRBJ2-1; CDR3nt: TGTGCCAGCAGCTTAACGGCTAGCGGCTACAATGAGCAGTTCTTC; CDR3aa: CASSLTASGYNEQFF
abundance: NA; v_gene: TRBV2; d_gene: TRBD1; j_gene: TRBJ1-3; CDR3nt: TGTGCCAGTGCAGGACAGGGGCGGAACACCATATATTTT; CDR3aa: CASAGQGRNTIYF
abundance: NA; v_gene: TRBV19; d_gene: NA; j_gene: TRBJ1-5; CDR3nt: TGTGCCAGTAGTATGAGCAGGGACAATCAGCCCCAGCATTTT; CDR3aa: CASSMSRDNQPQHF
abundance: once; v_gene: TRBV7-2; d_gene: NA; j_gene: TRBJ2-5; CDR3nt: TGTGCCAGCAGCTTTGGGCGGGGCCCGGAAGAGACCCAGTACTTC; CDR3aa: CASSFGRGPEETQYF
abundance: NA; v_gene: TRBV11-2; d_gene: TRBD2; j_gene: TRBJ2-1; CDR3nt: TGTGCCAGCAGCTTTACTAGCGGGGGCCCGGGGGAGCAGTTCTTC; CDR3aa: CASSFTSGGPGEQFF
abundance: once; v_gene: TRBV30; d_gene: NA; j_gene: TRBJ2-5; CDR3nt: TGTGCCTGGAGTTGGGACTTGGGGGAGACCCAGTACTTC; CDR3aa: CAWSWDLGETQYF
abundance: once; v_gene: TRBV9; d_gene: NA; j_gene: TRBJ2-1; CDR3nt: TGTGCCAGCAGCGTAGCTGATGGTAGCACTGAGCAGTTCTTC; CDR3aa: CASSVADGSTEQFF
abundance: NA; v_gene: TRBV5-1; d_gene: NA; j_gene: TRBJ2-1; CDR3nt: TGCGCCAGCGCACAGGACCAGTCCTTCCCCAATGAGCAGTTCTTC; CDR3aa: CASAQDQSFPNEQFF
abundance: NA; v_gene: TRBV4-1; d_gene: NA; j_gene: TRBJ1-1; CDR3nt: TGCGCCAGCAGCCAAGATCCGGGGAGCACTGAAGCTTTCTTT; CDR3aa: CASSQDPGSTEAFF